This TCR beta chain originates from a study of cytomegalovirus exposure and HLA in healthy donors. Looking at the study overall: The approximately 120 million unique TCR beta sequences, from 150 million to 200 million T cells, were found by an earlier analysis.

Study-wide findings and caveats: More clonal expansion characterized HLA-associated TCR beta chains than equally common others in a later analysis. Most TCR beta V segments were productive about 87% or about 30% of the time in an earlier analysis. Rarity held for most TCR sequences, but there were some public TCRs that occurred in many donors.

The CDR3 consists of 15 residues. V was clipped by 4 bases and J by 0 bases, with 11 bases between them. Germline V CDR1 and CDR2: SGHDT, YYEEEE. In this sample, this clone turned up a few times. Its antigen is not known. Primers: 60 Vbeta forward and 13 Jbeta reverse. The method was immunoSEQ multiplex PCR; TCRdb's version includes in-frame clones alone and lacks a portion of them. The sample contains 100,000 to 150,000 clones, about 85% of which appear only once. The sequence came from a boy aged 5 to 17 in good health and CMV-seronegative. This chain connects TRBV5-6 to TRBJ2-1; D possibly corresponds to TRBD1 (7 bases). Sequences were obtained from PBMCs. For the CDR3, the DNA is TGTGCCAGCAGCGGAGGGACAGTCTCCTACAATGAGCAGTTCTTC. Translated, it gives CASSGGTVSYNEQFF.